The 12 T cell receptor beta chains listed next were all sequenced from one sample in a study of blood T cell repertoires in COVID-19. Using immunoSEQ multiplex PCR, the repertoire was profiled, and TCRdb retains in-frame clones only, with some absent. The data hold a few hundred thousand clones, with approximately 89% observed a single time. Source material: peripheral blood. The receptors were gathered from a woman between 40 and 50 years old who had recovered from COVID-19.

The chain couples TRBV5-1 to TRBJ2-1; tentatively, D is TRBD2 (6 bases). The germline V gene has CDR1 SGHRS and CDR2 YFSETQ. The CDR3 spans 14 residues. V was shortened by 2 bases and J by 5 bases, with 11 bases between the two germline ends. This CDR3 is CASSLGGVNNEQFF. Written as DNA, the CDR3 is TGCGCCAGCAGCTTAGGCGGGGTTAACAATGAGCAGTTCTTC. Looking up the rest from reference TRBV5-1 and TRBJ2-1 gives the full variable domain: KAGVTQTPRYLIKTRGQQVTLSCSPISGHRSVSWYQQTPGQGLQFLFEYFSETQRNKGNFPGRFSGRQFSNSRSEMNVSTLELGDSALYLCASSLGGVNNEQFFGPGTRLTVL.

The sample holds one count of this clone. This chain links TRBV12-1 with TRBJ2-1; no check of the table's D call, TRBD2, against the DNA was made. TRBV12-1 is marked as a pseudogene. The CDR3 runs to 19 residues. Here the CDR3 reads CASSFEFRSAGVFYNEQFF. The CDR3 bases are TGTGCCAGCAGCTTTGAATTCCGCTCAGCGGGAGTTTTCTACAATGAGCAGTTCTTC.

In its sample, this clone was seen once. The J gene is TRBJ1-1, the V gene TRBV4-1; TRBD1 is a possible D gene (6 bases). The CDR3 is 15 amino acids. CDR1 MGHRA and CDR2 YSYEKL come from the germline V gene. V was trimmed by 4 bases and J by 5 bases, leaving 17 bases between them. Here the CDR3 DNA reads TGCGCCAGCAGCCCCCAGCACAGGGTGGAAACTGAAGCTTTCTTT. Translation gives CASSPQHRVETEAFF.

In this sample, this clone turned up once. The chain recombines TRBV24-1 with TRBJ2-2, with 8 bases aligning to TRBD2. CDR3 length equals 15 residues. Per the germline V gene, CDR1 is KGHDR and CDR2 is SFDVKD. V lost 5 bases, J lost 6 bases, and 7 bases stayed unmatched. CDR3 bases: TGTGCCACCAGTGTTACCGGGGGACTAGCCGGGGAGCTGTTTTTT. It yields the protein CATSVTGGLAGELFF.

The chain links TRBV6-5 to TRBJ2-3; D unclear. The germline gives CDR1 MNHEY, CDR2 SVGAGI. The CDR3 covers 12 residues. The V end lost 4 bases, the J end lost 6 bases, and 8 bases lay between the germline ends. The CDR3: CASSLGYDTQYF. CDR3 nucleotide sequence: TGTGCCAGCAGTTTGGGCTACGATACGCAGTATTTT.

V and J are TRBV29-1 and TRBJ1-1; D may be TRBD1 (6 bases). The CDR3 consists of 12 residues. Germline V gene data show CDR1 as SQVTM and CDR2 as ANQGSEA. Trimming shortened V by 5 bases and J by 5 bases, and 12 bases separated the two germline ends. In nucleotides, the CDR3 is TGCAGCGTTCGGGGGGCGAGAACTGAAGCTTTCTTT. Amino acid sequence: CSVRGARTEAFF.

The rearrangement joins TRBV7-9 to TRBJ1-5; D is undetermined. The CDR3 contains 13 residues. Germline V gene data show CDR1 as SEHNR and CDR2 as FQNEAQ (reference sequence). Trimming pared 1 base from V and 7 bases from J, leaving 8 bases between. The CDR3 loop is CASSLDGGQPQHF. CDR3 nucleotides: TGTGCCAGCAGCTTAGATGGCGGCCAGCCCCAGCATTTT.

J is TRBJ1-6 and V is TRBV27; maybe TRBD1 (5 bases). Germline CDR1 MNHEY, CDR2 SMNVEV (reference sequence). The CDR3 has 15 amino acids. V lost 1 base to trimming and J lost 9 bases, with 13 bases between them. CDR3 sequence reads: CASSLWRGFGSPLHF. CDR3 in DNA: TGTGCCAGCAGTTTATGGAGGGGTTTTGGTTCACCCCTCCACTTT.

The chain has TRBV6-5 and TRBJ2-7, with 10 bases identical to TRBD2. After removal of 6 bases from V and 5 bases from J, the junction contained 7 bases not matched to a gene. The CDR3 sequence is 14 residues long. Germline loops: CDR1 MNHEY, CDR2 SVGAGI. CDR3 coding DNA: TGTGCCAGCAGAAAAGCGGGAGGGCATCACGAGCAGTACGTC. Protein: CASRKAGGHHEQYV.

The chain carries TRBV7-9 and TRBJ2-1; 13 bases map to TRBD2. The CDR3 covers 17 residues. V lost 5 bases and J lost 6; bases outside the gene matches: 10. Germline V gene lookup returns CDR1 SEHNR and CDR2 FQNEAQ (reference sequence). The CDR3 coding sequence is TGTGCCAGCAGCGAACCGGGACTAGCGGGAAAGGGCAATGAGCAGTTCTTC. Its protein product is CASSEPGLAGKGNEQFF.

J is TRBJ2-1 and V is TRBV29-1; 8 bases agree with TRBD2. Trimming cost V 5 bases and J 3 bases; bases outside gene matches: 6. This CDR3 has 14 residues. Germline V CDR1 and CDR2: SQVTM, ANQGSEA. The CDR3 reads CSVPPGTSYNEQFF. The CDR3 bases are TGCAGCGTTCCCCCCGGGACTAGCTACAATGAGCAGTTCTTC.

The chain couples TRBV18 to TRBJ2-7, with a possible D match to TRBD2 (6 bases). There are 16 residues in the CDR3. In germline, CDR1 is KGHSH, CDR2 LQKENI. Trimming took 4 bases from V and 7 from J, leaving 23 bases between them. CDR3 amino acids: CASSRSGGTPALEQYF. As DNA, the CDR3 is TGTGCCAGCTCACGAAGTGGGGGGACTCCCGCATTAGAGCAGTACTTC.